This T cell receptor (beta chain) is from a study of T cell responses to AZD1222 COVID-19 vaccine. In the study overall: Both about-4-week and about-12-week second-dose recipients were combined. Study-wide results and caveats: A reported finding is that nearly half of spike-specific TCRs target unmutated variant regions. Seropositive status at baseline applied to only 6 or 7 AZD1222 recipients.

Sequenced by immunoSEQ multiplex PCR; TCRdb stores in-frame clones only, minus some. The table records some 150,000 clones, 85% to 95% of them present only once. V lost 4 bases to trimming and J lost 2 bases, with 6 bases between them. The germline V gene encodes CDR1 SGHVT and CDR2 SQSDAQ. The CDR3 is 13 amino acids. Comments on this clone: Its target is unknown.

The J gene is TRBJ1-3, the V gene TRBV7-4; D uncertain. This sequence was found in an adult in good health. This material consisted of peripheral blood, taken on day 0 of AZD1222 vaccination. The CDR3 spells CASSCCTGNTIYF. The CDR3 DNA sequence: TGTGCCAGCAGCTGTTGCACTGGAAACACCATATATTTT.